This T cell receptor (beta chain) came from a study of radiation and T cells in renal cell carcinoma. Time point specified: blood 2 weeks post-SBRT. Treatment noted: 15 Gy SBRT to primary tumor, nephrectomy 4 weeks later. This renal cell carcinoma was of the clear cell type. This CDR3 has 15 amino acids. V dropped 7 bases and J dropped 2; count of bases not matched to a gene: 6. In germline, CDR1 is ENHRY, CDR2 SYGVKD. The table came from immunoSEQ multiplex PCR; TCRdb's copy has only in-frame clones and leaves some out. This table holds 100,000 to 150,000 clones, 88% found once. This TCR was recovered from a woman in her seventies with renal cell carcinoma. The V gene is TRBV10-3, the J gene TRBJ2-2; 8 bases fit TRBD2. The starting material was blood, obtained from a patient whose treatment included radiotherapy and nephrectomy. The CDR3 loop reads CAINERGPNTGELFF. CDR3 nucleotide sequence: TGTGCCATCAACGAGCGGGGGCCCAACACCGGGGAGCTGTTTTTT.